These 9 T cell receptor beta chains share one sample of origin, sequenced in a study of T cells in Graves' hyperthyroidism and ophthalmopathy. What was amplified from RNA transcripts were TCR beta CDR3 regions. Carried out on the TCR CDR3, a first-round RT-PCR used the HTBI primer set. TCRdb reanalysed the multiplex PCR reads using MiXCR and keeps one entry per CDR3 protein. Altogether 600,000 to 700,000 distinct CDR3 sequences are present, roughly 46% being singletons, with the ten largest covering about 7%. What was sequenced was peripheral blood or thyroid tissue (not recorded which). The origin of the receptors is an adult man with Graves' disease, either hyperthyroidism or ophthalmopathy (not recorded which).

This chain joins TRBV20-1 and TRBJ1-5; D is ambiguous. Trimming pared 1 base from V and 5 bases from J, leaving 6 bases between. The length of the CDR3 is 12 residues. Germline V CDR1 and CDR2: DFQATT, SNEGSKA (reference sequence). CDR3 amino acids: CSARVPDQPQHF. The CDR3 nucleotides read TGCAGTGCTAGAGTTCCGGATCAGCCCCAGCATTTT.

In this sample, this clonotype turned up many times. CDR3 region: CATSDSSGTAPYEQYF. For the CDR3, the DNA is TGTGCCACCAGTGACTCTAGCGGAACAGCGCCCTACGAGCAGTACTTC. The rearrangement links TRBV24-1 to TRBJ2-7; TRBD2 aligns across 7 bases. Trimming cost V 4 bases and J 2 bases; bases outside gene matches: 10. The CDR3 runs to 16 residues. Germline-derived CDR1 and CDR2 are KGHDR and SFDVKD.

The chain joins TRBV15 to TRBJ2-7; D not certain. CDR3 length: 15 residues. CDR1 and CDR2 (germline): LNHNV, YYDKDF (reference sequence). Trimming stripped 0 bases from V and 0 bases from J, with 9 bases between. The CDR3 DNA reads TGTGCCACCAGCAGAGAACTGGGCAGCTCCTACGAGCAGTACTTC. Its protein product is CATSRELGSSYEQYF.

Only one count was recorded for this clonotype. CDR3 in amino acids: CAISAGQAQPQHF. CDR3 bases: TGTGCCATCAGTGCGGGACAGGCTCAGCCCCAGCATTTT. V gene TRBV10-3 combines with J gene TRBJ1-5; 8 nucleotides agree with TRBD1. Germline V gives CDR1 ENHRY, CDR2 SYGVKD. V trimming: 4 bases; J trimming: 6 bases; junction bases outside the gene matches: 2. CDR3 size: 13 residues.

The V gene is TRBV29-1, the J gene TRBJ2-7, with D possibly called TRBD1 or TRBD2 (6 bases each). Germline V gene sequence: CDR1 SQVTM, CDR2 ANQGSEA. V was trimmed by 6 bases and J by 3 bases, leaving 12 bases between them. The CDR3 consists of 12 residues. Here the CDR3 reads CSVGGEVYEQYF. CDR3 nucleotides: TGCAGCGTGGGGGGCGAGGTCTACGAGCAGTACTTC.

For this clonotype: The junction does not match germline at one end; this may be a read error. The genes are TRBV10-3 and TRBJ1-1; tentatively, D is TRBD1 (5 bases). This CDR3 contains 13 residues. Germline assignment: CDR1 ENHRY and CDR2 SYGVKD. CDR3 region: CASSYPQVGKAFF. As DNA, the CDR3 is TGTGCCAGCAGTTACCCACAGGTGGGAAAAGCTTTCTTT.

The V and J genes are TRBV14 and TRBJ1-4, with TRBD1 matching over 8 bases. CDR3 length equals 15 residues. Germline V lookup: CDR1 SGHDN, CDR2 FVKESK. The V and J ends lost 2 bases and 3 bases, in that order; junction bases with no gene match: 2. CDR3 in amino acids: CASSQWGQANEKLFF. The CDR3, as DNA: TGTGCCAGCAGCCAATGGGGACAGGCTAATGAAAAACTGTTTTTT.

The chain uses TRBV7-9 and TRBJ1-5; D call uncertain. V lost 1 base and J 6 bases, leaving 13 bases between the germline ends. This CDR3 spans 15 amino acids. Germline V gene sequence: CDR1 SEHNR, CDR2 FQNEAQ (reference sequence). The CDR3 is CASSLVSATPQPQHF. In nucleotides, the CDR3 is TGTGCCAGCAGCTTAGTTTCGGCAACTCCTCAGCCCCAGCATTTT.

The V and J genes are TRBV9 and TRBJ1-4; 9 bases match TRBD1. V was clipped by 2 bases and J by 7 bases; unmatched bases: 6. CDR1 and CDR2 (germline): SGDLS, YYNGEE. The CDR3 covers 15 residues. DNA for the CDR3: TGTGCCAGCAGCGTGGACGGGACAGGGAGTGAAAAACTGTTTTTT. Protein: CASSVDGTGSEKLFF. The whole variable domain, filled in from reference TRBV9 and TRBJ1-4, reads DSGVTQTPKHLITATGQRVTLRCSPRSGDLSVYWYQQSLDQGLQFLIQYYNGEERAKGNILERFSAQQFPDLHSELNLSSLELGDSALYFCASSVDGTGSEKLFFGSGTQLSVL.